The subject of this entry is one T cell receptor (beta chain). This clonotype showed up just a few times. Its antigen is not yet known. Per-nucleotide qualities are absent, and no much larger clonotype sits a single base away. These data originate in a study of Graves' ophthalmopathy and Graves' hyperthyroidism (dated 2018 in TCRdb). General notes on the study: Hyperthyroidism was considered stable if no progression to ophthalmopathy occurred within 18 months of follow-up. The study used signatures of the TCR beta repertoire to tell Graves' ophthalmopathy apart from Graves' hyperthyroidism and to predict which patients would progress to ophthalmopathy. In total, 135 blood samples were TCR-sequenced: around 42 ophthalmopathy, some 80 hyperthyroidism and about 17 hyperthyroidism-to-ophthalmopathy patients. To explore V-J signatures distinguishing ophthalmopathy from hyperthyroidism, a discovery set of 100 or so patients (about 44 ophthalmopathy, roughly 56 stable hyperthyroidism) was enrolled. The independent validation cohort included roughly 19 hyperthyroidism patients plus 17 patients who later progressed from hyperthyroidism to ophthalmopathy. In a handful of hyperthyroidism patients, the T-cell repertoire of thyroid tissue was compared with the T-cell repertoire of blood. Following sample collection, hyperthyroidism patients were given methimazole at a starting dose of 30 mg daily, and ophthalmopathy patients were given high-dose intravenous methylprednisolone.

Overall results and qualifications from the work: In cross-validation, the 13-signature model distinguished ophthalmopathy from stable hyperthyroidism with less than 90% sensitivity and roughly 81% specificity, while in the test set the corresponding values were roughly 80% and 75%. In validation, the model predicted ophthalmopathy progression with about 71% sensitivity and around 72% specificity; fewer than 15 predicted patients were CT-confirmed with GO in a median of approximately 6.5 months. Sample size was not statistically predetermined, and group allocation was not concealed from the investigators. Most of the expanded thyroid clonotypes with a frequency above 0.001 were also detected in blood, and it was suggested that the thyroid immune response may be reflected by blood repertoires.

Hyperthyroidism patients were newly diagnosed, were aged 18 to 65 years, and had a disease duration under 2 months. Anyone with other autoimmune diseases, uncontrolled infections, pregnancy or lactation was excluded from the study. Diagnosis was based on clinical symptoms, serum thyroxine, TRAb, thyroid ultrasound and orbital computed tomography. Total RNA was extracted with Trizol reagent and quality-checked on an Agilent 2100 Bioanalyzer. CDR3 length: 14 amino acids, cysteine to phenylalanine. The read is trimmed to its CDR3 DNA, 42 bases read in frame from base 1. The germline V gene specifies SNHLY as CDR1 and FYNNEI as CDR2. Ends trimmed: V by 7 bases, J by 7 bases; bases unmatched to a gene: 11. For repertoire sequencing, TCR beta CDR3 regions were amplified from RNA transcripts. The first round was an RT-PCR using HTBI primers with the Qiagen OneStep RT-PCR kit, and this first round was followed by a second-round multiplex PCR, then size selection and purification. Libraries were sequenced on an Illumina HiSeq2000 using paired-end 100 bp reads. Under the source paper's analysis protocol: SOAPnuke was used for read processing, and reads with adapters, uncalled bases, a mean Phred below 15, or no exact constant-primer or identifier match were discarded. COPE v1.2.5 was used to merge high-quality paired reads. Unique nucleotide sequences were defined as clonotypes and aligned to IMGT TRB V, D and J references using MiTCR v1.1. Only V-J combinations with frequency above 0.0001 were analysed, covering around 99% of repertoires. A TCR clonal expansion and chaos score per V-J combination was defined as the ratio of F50 clonal expansion to chaos observed in the TCRdist matrix. Welch's t-statistics and random forest were used to narrow the features down to 10 to 15 V-J combinations, which were then fed into a naive Bayes classifier. Thyroid-blood repertoire similarity was quantified with the Morisita-Horn index. The raw public data were reprocessed by TCRdb itself: fastp quality trimming at Q25, MiXCR clonotype calling, in-frame beta chains only. Records with the same CDR3 protein are collapsed into one entry carrying the most frequent genes and DNA. The V and J calls here are based on TCRdb, not the publication. The sample table lists over a million distinct CDR3 sequences, 35% to 45% of them with a count of one. The ten most abundant clones make up around 10% of the sample.

The TCR originated in an adult man with Graves' hyperthyroidism. Material for sequencing was peripheral blood or thyroid tissue (not recorded which). The V and J genes are TRBV2 and TRBJ2-7; TRBD1 agrees with 9 junctional bases. The CDR3 in this case is CASTRDRDYSEQYF. The sequenced DNA is TGTGCCAGCACCCGGGACAGGGACTACTCTGAGCAGTACTTC.